These 5 T cell receptor beta chains were sequenced from one sample in a study of cytomegalovirus exposure and HLA in healthy donors. It was with 60 Vbeta and 13 Jbeta primers that the PCR ran. Sequencing was performed with immunoSEQ multiplex PCR; in TCRdb, only in-frame clones are kept and a portion is missing. This table holds 150,000 to 200,000 clones, roughly 77% found once. The sequenced sample consisted of PBMCs. Source of these receptors: a woman in her forties or fifties in good health and CMV-seronegative.

This chain links TRBV4-3 with TRBJ2-3, with D unresolved. Trimming cost V 0 bases and J 6 bases, with 22 bases left between them. The CDR3 runs to 18 residues. Looked up from germline, CDR1 is LGHNA and CDR2 is YSLEER. CDR3 loop: CASSQEVFGASGPDTQYF. The CDR3, as DNA: TGCGCCAGCAGCCAAGAAGTATTCGGAGCATCTGGCCCCGATACGCAGTATTTT.

The count of this clone is one. The chain combines TRBV18 with TRBJ1-4; TRBD1 matches 9 bases. The V gene's germline CDR1 is KGHSH and CDR2 LQKENI. The CDR3 covers 15 residues. The J segment lost 8 bases and the V segment lost 4 bases, leaving 8 bases of the junction unmatched. The CDR3 sequence is CASSRSGTGNEKLFF. The CDR3 DNA follows: TGTGCCAGCTCACGTTCCGGGACAGGGAACGAAAAACTGTTTTTT.

J is TRBJ2-4 and V is TRBV28; D is possibly TRBD2 (7 bases). There are 16 residues in the CDR3. V was clipped by 3 bases and J by 2 bases, with 14 bases between them. Germline loops: CDR1 MDHEN, CDR2 SYDVKM. The CDR3 bases are TGTGCCAGCAGTTTCTCGGGGGGCGCGACCAAAAACATTCAGTACTTC. It is translated as CASSFSGGATKNIQYF.

V and J are TRBV9 and TRBJ2-5, with 7 bases fitting TRBD2. CDR1 SGDLS and CDR2 YYNGEE come from the germline V gene. V was pared by 4 bases and J by 2 bases, with 8 bases of the junction left unmatched. The CDR3 contains 15 residues. In DNA, the CDR3 is TGTGCCAGCAGCCCCGCCGGGACTATACAAGAGACCCAGTACTTC. Protein product: CASSPAGTIQETQYF. The complete variable domain, with remaining parts taken from reference TRBV9 and TRBJ2-5, reads DSGVTQTPKHLITATGQRVTLRCSPRSGDLSVYWYQQSLDQGLQFLIQYYNGEERAKGNILERFSAQQFPDLHSELNLSSLELGDSALYFCASSPAGTIQETQYFGPGTRLLVL.

This chain links TRBV4-3 with TRBJ2-3, with 11 bases matching TRBD2. V gave up 0 bases and J gave up 2 bases; unmatched junction bases: 10. CDR1 is LGHNA, CDR2 YSLEER, per germline. CDR3 size: 19 residues. The CDR3 spells CASSQDRSPTSGVTDTQYF. CDR3 coding DNA: TGCGCCAGCAGCCAAGATCGATCCCCGACTAGCGGGGTCACAGATACGCAGTATTTT.